Presented here are 7 T cell receptor beta chains from one specimen sequenced in a study of blood T cell repertoires in COVID-19. Some clones are missing from TCRdb's copy, which holds only in-frame ones; the method was immunoSEQ multiplex PCR. Counted here are 110,000 or so clones, around 84% occurring once; the ten biggest clones make up more than 10%. The sample consisted of peripheral blood. These receptors came from a human donor in a cohort sampled during active COVID-19.

The rearrangement uses TRBV27 and TRBJ2-1; 9 nucleotides align to TRBD1. Per germline, CDR1 MNHEY and CDR2 SMNVEV (reference sequence). The CDR3 loop spans 15 amino acids. Losses at the gene ends were 4 bases for V and 9 bases for J; bases not matched to a gene: 10. CDR3 region: CASSSRQGVDSEQFF. CDR3 bases: TGTGCCAGCAGTTCCCGACAGGGGGTCGACTCTGAGCAGTTCTTC.

The chain is built from TRBV6-6 and TRBJ2-2; TRBD2 might be the D (6 bases). The CDR3 runs 16 residues. Between the trimmed V and J ends, which lost 4 bases and 0 bases, there was a span of 12 bases. Germline CDR1 is MNHNY and CDR2 is SVGAGI (reference sequence). The CDR3 reads CASSSLGGPNTGELFF. CDR3 sequence (DNA): TGTGCCAGCAGTTCCCTGGGAGGCCCGAACACCGGGGAGCTGTTTTTT.

This chain uses TRBV18 with TRBJ2-1; a possible D gene is TRBD1 (6 bases). The CDR3 extends over 15 amino acids. Germline-derived CDR1 and CDR2 are KGHSH and LQKENI. The ends were cut back, 4 bases at V and 4 bases at J, with 14 bases in the middle. This CDR3 reads CASSLQTGTYNEQFF. The CDR3 DNA reads TGTGCCAGCTCACTGCAGACAGGAACTTACAATGAGCAGTTCTTC.

This rearrangement joins TRBV5-1 to TRBJ2-1; TRBD2 agrees at 9 bases. V trimming: 4 bases; J trimming: 1 base; junction bases outside the gene matches: 9. The germline CDR1 and CDR2 sequences are SGHRS and YFSETQ. The CDR3 loop spans 17 amino acids. CDR3 amino acids: CASSPVPSGASYNEQFF. CDR3 nucleotide sequence: TGCGCCAGCAGCCCCGTGCCTAGCGGGGCTTCCTACAATGAGCAGTTCTTC. Supplemented by reference TRBV5-1 and TRBJ2-1, the full variable domain reads KAGVTQTPRYLIKTRGQQVTLSCSPISGHRSVSWYQQTPGQGLQFLFEYFSETQRNKGNFPGRFSGRQFSNSRSEMNVSTLELGDSALYLCASSPVPSGASYNEQFFGPGTRLTVL.

This sequence joins TRBV5-1 and TRBJ2-7; 9 bases fit TRBD1. Germline CDR1 is SGHRS and CDR2 is YFSETQ. Unmatched junction bases numbered 5, after V lost 7 bases and J lost 3 bases. This CDR3 region has 13 residues. The DNA for the CDR3 is TGCGCCAGCTGCACGACAGGGGGCTACGAGCAGTACTTC. Protein product: CASCTTGGYEQYF.

The count of this clone is one. The chain combines TRBV7-2 with TRBJ1-5; TRBD1 is a possible D gene (6 bases). V shed 2 bases and J shed 5 bases, with 10 bases lying between them. The germline V gene has CDR1 SGHTA and CDR2 FQGNSA. This CDR3 comprises 14 residues. The DNA of the CDR3 is TGTGCCAGCAGCTTAAACAGGGTCGATCAGCCCCAGCATTTT. Translated: CASSLNRVDQPQHF.

The chain is built from TRBV15 and TRBJ1-1, with TRBD1 as a possible D gene (5 bases). The V gene's germline CDR1 is LNHNV and CDR2 YYDKDF (reference sequence). The CDR3 has 16 amino acids. Trimming left V 0 bases short and J 4 bases short, with 15 bases between. The CDR3 nucleotides read TGTGCCACCAGCAGAGATGATAGGGGCGCTGGCACTGAAGCTTTCTTT. It is translated as CATSRDDRGAGTEAFF.